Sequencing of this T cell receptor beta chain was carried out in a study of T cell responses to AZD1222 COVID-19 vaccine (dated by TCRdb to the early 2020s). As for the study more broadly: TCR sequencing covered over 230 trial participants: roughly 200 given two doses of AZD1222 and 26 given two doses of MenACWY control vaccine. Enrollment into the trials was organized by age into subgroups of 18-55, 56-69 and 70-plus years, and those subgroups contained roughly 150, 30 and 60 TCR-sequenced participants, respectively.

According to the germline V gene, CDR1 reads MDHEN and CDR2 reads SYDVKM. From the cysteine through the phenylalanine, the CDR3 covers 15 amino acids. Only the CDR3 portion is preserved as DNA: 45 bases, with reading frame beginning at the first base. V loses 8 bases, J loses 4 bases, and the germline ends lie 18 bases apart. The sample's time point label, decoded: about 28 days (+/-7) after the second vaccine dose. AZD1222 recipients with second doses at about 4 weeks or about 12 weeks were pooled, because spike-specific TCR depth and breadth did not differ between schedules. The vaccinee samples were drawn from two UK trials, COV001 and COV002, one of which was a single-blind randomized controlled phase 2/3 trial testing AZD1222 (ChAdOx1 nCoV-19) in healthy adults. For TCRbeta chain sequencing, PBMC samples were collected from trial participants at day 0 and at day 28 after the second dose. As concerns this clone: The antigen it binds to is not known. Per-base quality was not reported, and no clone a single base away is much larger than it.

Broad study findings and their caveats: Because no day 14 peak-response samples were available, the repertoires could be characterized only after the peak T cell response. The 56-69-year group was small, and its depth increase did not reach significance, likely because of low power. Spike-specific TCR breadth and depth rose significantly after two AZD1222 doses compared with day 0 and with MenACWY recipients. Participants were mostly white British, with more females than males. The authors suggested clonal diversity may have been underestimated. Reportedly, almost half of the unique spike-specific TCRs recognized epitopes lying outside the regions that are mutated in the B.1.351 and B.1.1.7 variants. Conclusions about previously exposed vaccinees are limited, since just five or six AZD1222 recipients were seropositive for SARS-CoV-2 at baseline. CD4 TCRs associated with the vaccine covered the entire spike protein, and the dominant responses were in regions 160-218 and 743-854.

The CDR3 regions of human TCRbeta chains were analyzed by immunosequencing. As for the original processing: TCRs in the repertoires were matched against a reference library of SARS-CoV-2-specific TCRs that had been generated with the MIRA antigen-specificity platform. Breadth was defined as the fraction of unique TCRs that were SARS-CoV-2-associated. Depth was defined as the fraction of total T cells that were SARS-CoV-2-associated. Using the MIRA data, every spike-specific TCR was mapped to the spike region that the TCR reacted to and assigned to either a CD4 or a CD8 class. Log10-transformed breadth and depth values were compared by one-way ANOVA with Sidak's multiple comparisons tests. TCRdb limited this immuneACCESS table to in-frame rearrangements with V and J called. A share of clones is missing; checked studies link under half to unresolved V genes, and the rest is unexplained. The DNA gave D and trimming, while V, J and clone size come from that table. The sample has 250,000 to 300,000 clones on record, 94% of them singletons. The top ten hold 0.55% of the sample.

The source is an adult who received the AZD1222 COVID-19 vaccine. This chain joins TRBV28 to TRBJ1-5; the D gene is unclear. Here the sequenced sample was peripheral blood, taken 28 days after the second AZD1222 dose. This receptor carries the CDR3 CASWPGGEINQPQHF. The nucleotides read TGTGCCAGCTGGCCCGGCGGGGAGATAAATCAGCCCCAGCATTTT.